Below, one T cell receptor (beta chain) is given with its context. Its antigen is still unknown. These data belong to a study of response to subunit inactivated influenza vaccine. The CDR3 runs 14 residues. Germline-derived CDR1 and CDR2 are SGHAT and FQDESV (reference sequence). Trimming removed 5 bases from V and 0 bases from J, with 11 bases in between. The study, taken as a whole, reports: Each seasonal influenza vaccination recruits few new T cells, the authors suggested.

TCRdb used MiXCR to reprocess the RT-PCR reads, holding one entry per CDR3 protein. The table lists about 480,000 distinct CDR3 sequences, roughly 25% of them singletons. The chain joins TRBV11-1 to TRBJ2-7; D might be TRBD1 (6 bases). Sequenced material: CD4+ T cells sorted from PBMCs, taken about 5 days after vaccination. This TCR derives from a man aged 50 or older who received an inactivated influenza vaccine. The CDR3 coding sequence is TGTGCCAGCAGCCCCGCAGGGGACTCCTACGAGCAGTACTTC. Translated, it gives CASSPAGDSYEQYF.